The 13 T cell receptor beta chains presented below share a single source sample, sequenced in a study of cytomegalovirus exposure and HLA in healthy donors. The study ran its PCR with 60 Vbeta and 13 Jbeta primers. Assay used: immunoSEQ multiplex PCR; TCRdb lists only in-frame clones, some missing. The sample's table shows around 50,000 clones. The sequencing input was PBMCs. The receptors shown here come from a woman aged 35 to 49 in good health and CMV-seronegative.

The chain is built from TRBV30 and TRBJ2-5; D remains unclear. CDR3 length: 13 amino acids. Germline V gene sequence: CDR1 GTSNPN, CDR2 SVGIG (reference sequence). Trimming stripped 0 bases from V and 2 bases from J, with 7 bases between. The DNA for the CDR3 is TGTGCCTGGAGTGTCCACAATCAAGAGACCCAGTACTTC. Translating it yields CAWSVHNQETQYF.

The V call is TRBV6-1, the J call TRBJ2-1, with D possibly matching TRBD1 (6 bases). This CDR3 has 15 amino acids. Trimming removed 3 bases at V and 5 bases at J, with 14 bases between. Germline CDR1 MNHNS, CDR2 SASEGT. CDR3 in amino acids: CASSEGAPGHNEQFF. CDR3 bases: TGTGCCAGCAGTGAGGGGGCCCCCGGCCACAATGAGCAGTTCTTC.

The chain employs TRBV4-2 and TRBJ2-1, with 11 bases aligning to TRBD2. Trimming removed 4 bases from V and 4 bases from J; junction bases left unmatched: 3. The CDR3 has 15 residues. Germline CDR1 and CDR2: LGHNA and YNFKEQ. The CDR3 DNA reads TGTGCCAGCAGCCCCACTAGCGGGGGATACAATGAGCAGTTCTTC. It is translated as CASSPTSGGYNEQFF.

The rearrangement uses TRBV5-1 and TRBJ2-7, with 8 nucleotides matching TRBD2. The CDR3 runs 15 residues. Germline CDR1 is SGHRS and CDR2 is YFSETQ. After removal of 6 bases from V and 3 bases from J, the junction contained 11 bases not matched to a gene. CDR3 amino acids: CASKSVAGGDYEQYF. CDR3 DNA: TGCGCCAGCAAGTCTGTGGCGGGGGGTGACTACGAGCAGTACTTC.

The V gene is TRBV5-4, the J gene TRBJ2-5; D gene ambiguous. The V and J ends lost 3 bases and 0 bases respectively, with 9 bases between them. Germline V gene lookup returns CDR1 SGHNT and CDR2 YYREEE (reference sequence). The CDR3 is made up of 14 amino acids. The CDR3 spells CASSSGGNQETQYF. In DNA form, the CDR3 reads TGTGCCAGCAGCTCCGGTGGTAACCAAGAGACCCAGTACTTC.

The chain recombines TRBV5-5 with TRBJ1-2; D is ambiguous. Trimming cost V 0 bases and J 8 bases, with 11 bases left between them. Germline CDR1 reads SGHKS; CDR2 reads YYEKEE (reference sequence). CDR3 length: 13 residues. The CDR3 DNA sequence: TGTGCCAGCAGCTTGGCGGAGTCCTACGGCTACACCTTC. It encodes CASSLAESYGYTF.

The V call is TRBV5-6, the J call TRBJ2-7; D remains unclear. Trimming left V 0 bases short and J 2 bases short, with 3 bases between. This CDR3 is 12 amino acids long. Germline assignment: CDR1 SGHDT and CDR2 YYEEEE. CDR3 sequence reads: CASSLATYEQYF. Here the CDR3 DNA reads TGTGCCAGCAGCTTGGCCACCTACGAGCAGTACTTC.

The CDR3 sequence: CASSLGTSPFF. CDR3 DNA sequence: TGTGCCAGCAGCTTGGGGACTAGCCCGTTCTTC. V gene TRBV5-6 combines with J gene TRBJ2-1; 8 positions match TRBD2. In germline, CDR1 is SGHDT, CDR2 YYEEEE. This CDR3 spans 11 amino acids. V lost 0 bases, J lost 15 bases, and 2 bases stayed unmatched.

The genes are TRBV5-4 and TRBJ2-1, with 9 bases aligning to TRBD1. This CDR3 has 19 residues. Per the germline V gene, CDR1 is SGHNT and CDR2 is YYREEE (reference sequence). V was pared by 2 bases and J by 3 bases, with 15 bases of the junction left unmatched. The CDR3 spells CASSFEPLPGTGNYNEQFF. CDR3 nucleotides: TGTGCCAGCAGCTTCGAACCTCTCCCCGGGACAGGGAACTACAATGAGCAGTTCTTC.

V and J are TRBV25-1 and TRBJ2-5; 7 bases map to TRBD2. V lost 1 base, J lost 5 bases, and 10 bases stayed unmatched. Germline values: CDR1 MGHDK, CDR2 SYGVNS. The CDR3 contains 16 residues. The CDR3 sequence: CASSEWGGAVGETQYF. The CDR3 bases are TGTGCCAGCAGTGAATGGGGGGGAGCGGTGGGGGAGACCCAGTACTTC.

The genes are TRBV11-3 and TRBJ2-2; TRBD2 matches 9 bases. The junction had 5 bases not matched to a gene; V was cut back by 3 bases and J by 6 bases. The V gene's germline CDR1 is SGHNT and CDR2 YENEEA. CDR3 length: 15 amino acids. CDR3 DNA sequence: TGTGCCAGCAGCTTTAGCGGGAGCTCGGCCGGGGAGCTGTTTTTT. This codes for CASSFSGSSAGELFF. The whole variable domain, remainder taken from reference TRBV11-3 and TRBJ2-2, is EAGVVQSPRYKIIEKKQPVAFWCNPISGHNTLYWYLQNLGQGPELLIRYENEEAVDDSQLPKDRFSAERLKGVDSTLKIQPAELGDSAVYLCASSFSGSSAGELFFGEGSRLTVL.

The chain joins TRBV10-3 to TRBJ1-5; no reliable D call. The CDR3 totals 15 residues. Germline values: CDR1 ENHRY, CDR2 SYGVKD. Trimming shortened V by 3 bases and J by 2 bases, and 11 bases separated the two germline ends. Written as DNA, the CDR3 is TGTGCCATCAGTGATGGAGGCGATGGCAATCAGCCCCAGCATTTT. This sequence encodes CAISDGGDGNQPQHF.

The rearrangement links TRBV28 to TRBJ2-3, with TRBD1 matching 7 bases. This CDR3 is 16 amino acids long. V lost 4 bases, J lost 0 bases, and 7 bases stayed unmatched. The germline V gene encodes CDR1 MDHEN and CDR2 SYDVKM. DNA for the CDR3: TGTGCCAGCAGTTATCCCGGGACAGCAAGCACAGATACGCAGTATTTT. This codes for CASSYPGTASTDTQYF.